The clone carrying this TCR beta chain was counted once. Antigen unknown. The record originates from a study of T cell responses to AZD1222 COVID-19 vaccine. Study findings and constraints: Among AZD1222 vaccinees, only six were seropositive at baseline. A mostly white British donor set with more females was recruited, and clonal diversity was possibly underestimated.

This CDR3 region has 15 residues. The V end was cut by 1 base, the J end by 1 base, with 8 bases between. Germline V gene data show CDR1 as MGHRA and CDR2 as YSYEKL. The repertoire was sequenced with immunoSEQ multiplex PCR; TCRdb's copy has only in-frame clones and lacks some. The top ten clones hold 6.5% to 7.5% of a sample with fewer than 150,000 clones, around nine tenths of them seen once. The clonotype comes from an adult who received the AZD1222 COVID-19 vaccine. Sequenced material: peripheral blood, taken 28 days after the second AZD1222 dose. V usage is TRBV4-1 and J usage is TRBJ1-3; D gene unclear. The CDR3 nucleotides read TGCGCCAGCAGCCAAGTAAGGTTATCTGGAAACACCATATATTTT. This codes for CASSQVRLSGNTIYF.